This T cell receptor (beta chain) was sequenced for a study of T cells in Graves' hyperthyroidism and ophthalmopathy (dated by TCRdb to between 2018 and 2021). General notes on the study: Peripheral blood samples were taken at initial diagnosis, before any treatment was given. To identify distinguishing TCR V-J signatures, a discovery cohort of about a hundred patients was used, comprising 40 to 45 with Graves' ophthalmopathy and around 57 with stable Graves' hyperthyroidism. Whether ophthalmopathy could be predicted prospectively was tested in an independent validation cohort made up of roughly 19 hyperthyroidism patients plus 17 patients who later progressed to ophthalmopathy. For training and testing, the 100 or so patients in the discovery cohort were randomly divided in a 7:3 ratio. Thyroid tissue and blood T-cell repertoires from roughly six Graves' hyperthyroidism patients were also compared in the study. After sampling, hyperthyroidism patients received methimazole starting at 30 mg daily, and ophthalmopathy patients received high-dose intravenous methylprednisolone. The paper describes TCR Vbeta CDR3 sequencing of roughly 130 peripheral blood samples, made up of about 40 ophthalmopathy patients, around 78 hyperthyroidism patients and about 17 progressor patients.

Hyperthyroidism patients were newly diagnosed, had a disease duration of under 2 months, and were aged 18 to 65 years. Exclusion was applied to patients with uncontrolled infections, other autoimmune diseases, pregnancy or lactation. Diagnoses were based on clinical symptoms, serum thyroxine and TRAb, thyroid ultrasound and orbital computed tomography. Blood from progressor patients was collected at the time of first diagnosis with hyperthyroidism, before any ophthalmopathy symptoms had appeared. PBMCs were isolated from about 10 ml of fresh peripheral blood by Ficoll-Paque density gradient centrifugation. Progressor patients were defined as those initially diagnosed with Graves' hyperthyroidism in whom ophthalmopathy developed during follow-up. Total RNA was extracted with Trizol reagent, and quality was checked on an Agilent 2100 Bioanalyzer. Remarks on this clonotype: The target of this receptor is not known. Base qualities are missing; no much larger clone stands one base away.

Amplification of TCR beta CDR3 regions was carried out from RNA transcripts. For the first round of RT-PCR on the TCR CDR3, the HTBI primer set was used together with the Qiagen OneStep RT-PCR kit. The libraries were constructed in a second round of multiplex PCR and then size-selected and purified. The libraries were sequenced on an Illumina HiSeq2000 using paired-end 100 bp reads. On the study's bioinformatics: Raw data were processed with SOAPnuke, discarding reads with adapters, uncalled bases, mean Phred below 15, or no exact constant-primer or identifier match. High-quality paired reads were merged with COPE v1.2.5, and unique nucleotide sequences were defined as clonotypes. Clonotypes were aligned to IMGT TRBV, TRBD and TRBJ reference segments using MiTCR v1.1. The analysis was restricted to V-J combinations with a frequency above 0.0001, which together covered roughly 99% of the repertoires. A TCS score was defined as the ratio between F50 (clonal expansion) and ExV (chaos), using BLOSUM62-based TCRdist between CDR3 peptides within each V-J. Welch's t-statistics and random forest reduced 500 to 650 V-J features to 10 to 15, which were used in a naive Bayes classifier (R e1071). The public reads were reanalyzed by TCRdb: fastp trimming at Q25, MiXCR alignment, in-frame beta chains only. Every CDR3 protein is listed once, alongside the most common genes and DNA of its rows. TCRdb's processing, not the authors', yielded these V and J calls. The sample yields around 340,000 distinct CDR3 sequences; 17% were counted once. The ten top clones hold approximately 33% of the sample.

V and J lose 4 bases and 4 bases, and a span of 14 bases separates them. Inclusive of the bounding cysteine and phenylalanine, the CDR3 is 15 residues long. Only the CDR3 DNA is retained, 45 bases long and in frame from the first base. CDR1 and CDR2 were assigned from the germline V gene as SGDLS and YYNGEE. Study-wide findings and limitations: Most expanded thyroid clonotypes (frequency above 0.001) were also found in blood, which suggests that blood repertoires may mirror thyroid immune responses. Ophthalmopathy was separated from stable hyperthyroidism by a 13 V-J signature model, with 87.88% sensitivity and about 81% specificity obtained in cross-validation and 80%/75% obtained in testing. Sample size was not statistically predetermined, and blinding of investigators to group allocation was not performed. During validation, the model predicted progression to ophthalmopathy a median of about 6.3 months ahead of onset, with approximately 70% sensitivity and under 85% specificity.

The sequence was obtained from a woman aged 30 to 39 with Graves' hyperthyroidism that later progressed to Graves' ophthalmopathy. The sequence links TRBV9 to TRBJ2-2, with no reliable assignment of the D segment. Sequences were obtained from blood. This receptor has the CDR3 CASSPFGESTGELFF. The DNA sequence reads TGTGCCAGCAGCCCCTTCGGAGAATCCACCGGGGAGCTGTTTTTT.